The TCR beta chain under discussion was sequenced for a study of blood T cell repertoires in COVID-19. Study-wide background: T cells, B-cell-depleted T cells, or PBMCs supplied cDNA or gDNA.

V lost 5 bases and J lost 7; bases outside the gene matches: 4. Looked up from germline, CDR1 is MNHEY and CDR2 is SVGAGI. CDR3 length equals 13 residues. Ages ranged from about 18 to 89 years, with residence in about 24 US areas. What the recovered Cohort 3 donors had was two negative PCRs, clearance, or symptom resolution. The repertoire was sequenced with immunoSEQ multiplex PCR; TCRdb's copy has only in-frame clones and lacks some. Among 310,000 or so clones listed, about 91% were seen once. The sample taken for sequencing was PBMCs or T cells enriched from blood (not recorded which). The receptor's source is a woman aged 40-49 years who had recovered from COVID-19. The V call is TRBV6-5, the J call TRBJ2-7; TRBD1 aligns across 11 bases. The CDR3 DNA reads TGTGCCAGCAGTCCGGGACAGGGGGTTGAGCAGTACTTC. It is translated as CASSPGQGVEQYF.